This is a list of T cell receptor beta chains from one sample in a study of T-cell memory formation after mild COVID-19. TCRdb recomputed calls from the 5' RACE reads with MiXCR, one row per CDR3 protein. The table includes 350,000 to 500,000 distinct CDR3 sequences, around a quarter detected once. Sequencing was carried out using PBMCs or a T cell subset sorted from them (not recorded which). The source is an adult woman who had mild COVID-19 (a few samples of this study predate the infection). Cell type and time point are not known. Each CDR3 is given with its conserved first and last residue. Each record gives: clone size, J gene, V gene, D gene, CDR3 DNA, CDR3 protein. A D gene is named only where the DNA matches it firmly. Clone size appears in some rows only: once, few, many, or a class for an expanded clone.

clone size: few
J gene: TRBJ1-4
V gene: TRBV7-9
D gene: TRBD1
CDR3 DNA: TGTGCCAGCAGCTCCGACAGGGGCTCAGGTGAAAAACTGTTTTTT
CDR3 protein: CASSSDRGSGEKLFF

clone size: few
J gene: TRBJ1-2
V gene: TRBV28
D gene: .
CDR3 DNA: TGTGCCAGCAGTCTTAAGGGGGGCTACACCTTC
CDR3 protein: CASSLKGGYTF

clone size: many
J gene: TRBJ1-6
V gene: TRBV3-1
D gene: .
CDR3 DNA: TGTGCCAGCAGCCACGACAGCAATTCACCCCTCCACTTT
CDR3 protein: CASSHDSNSPLHF

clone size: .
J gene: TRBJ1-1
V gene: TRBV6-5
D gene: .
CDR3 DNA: TGTGCCATCAGTTCACAGGGAATTGAAGCTTTCTTT
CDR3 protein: CAISSQGIEAFF

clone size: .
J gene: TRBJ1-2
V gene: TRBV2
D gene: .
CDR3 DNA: TGTGCCAGCTTGGCCAGCCAGTGGATGAACTATGGCTACACCTTC
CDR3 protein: CASLASQWMNYGYTF

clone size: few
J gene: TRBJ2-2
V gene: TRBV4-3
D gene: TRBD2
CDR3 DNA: TGCGCCAGCAGCCAAGTTAGGGCGGGAGGTGGCACCGGGGAGCTGTTTTTT
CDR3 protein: CASSQVRAGGGTGELFF

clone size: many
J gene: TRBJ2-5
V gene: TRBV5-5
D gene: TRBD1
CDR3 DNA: TGTGCCAGCAGCTCCGGGACAGCCACGTCGGGGACCCAGTACTTC
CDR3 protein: CASSSGTATSGTQYF

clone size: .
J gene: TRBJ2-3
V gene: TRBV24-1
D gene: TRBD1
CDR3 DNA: TGTGCCACCAGTGATCCCGGGACAGGGAGCACAGATACGCAGTATTTT
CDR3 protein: CATSDPGTGSTDTQYF

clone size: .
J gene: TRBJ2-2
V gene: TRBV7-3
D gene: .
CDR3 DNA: TGTGCCAGCAGCCCGGACTCAACCGGGGAGCTGTTTTTT
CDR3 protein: CASSPDSTGELFF

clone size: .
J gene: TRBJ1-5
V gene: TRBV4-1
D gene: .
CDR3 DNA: TGCGCCAGCAGCCAAGAAGTAATTGGACAGATACGCAATCAGCCCCAGCATTTT
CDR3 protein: CASSQEVIGQIRNQPQHF

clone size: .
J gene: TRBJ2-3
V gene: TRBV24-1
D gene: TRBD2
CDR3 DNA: TGTGCCACCAGTGATCACGGAAAACTAGCGGTGTTTTCAGATACGCAGTATTTT
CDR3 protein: CATSDHGKLAVFSDTQYF

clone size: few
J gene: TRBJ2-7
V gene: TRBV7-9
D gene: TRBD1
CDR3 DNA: TGTGCCAGCAGCTCCGGACAGGGACCAGGCGAGCAGTACTTC
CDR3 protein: CASSSGQGPGEQYF

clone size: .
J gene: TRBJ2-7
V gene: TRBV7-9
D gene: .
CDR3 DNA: TGTGCCAGCAGCTTAGGCCCTGGGGGGCAGGTTCCCGAGCAGTACTTC
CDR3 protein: CASSLGPGGQVPEQYF

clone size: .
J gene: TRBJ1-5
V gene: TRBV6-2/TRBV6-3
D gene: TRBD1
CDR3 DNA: TGTGCCAGCAGTCCCCCGGGACAGGACGGTCAGCCCCAGCATTTT
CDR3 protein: CASSPPGQDGQPQHF

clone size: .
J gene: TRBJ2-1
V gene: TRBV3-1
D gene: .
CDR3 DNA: TGTGCCAGCAGCCAAGAAGGAACAGGTGACAATGAGCAGTTCTTC
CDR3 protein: CASSQEGTGDNEQFF

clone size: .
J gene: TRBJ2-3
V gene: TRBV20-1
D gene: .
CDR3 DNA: TGCAGTGCTAGAGATTTGTCCCGCACCCACACAGATACGCAGTATTTT
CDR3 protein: CSARDLSRTHTDTQYF

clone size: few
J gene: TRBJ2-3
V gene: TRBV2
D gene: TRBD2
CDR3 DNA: TGTGCCAGCAGTGATCTTCTAGCGGGGGGTGAAACAGATACGCAGTATTTT
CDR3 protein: CASSDLLAGGETDTQYF

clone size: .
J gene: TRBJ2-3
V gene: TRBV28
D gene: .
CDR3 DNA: TGTGCCAGCAGTATAATCAGGGCCGCAGATACGCAGTATTTT
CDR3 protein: CASSIIRAADTQYF

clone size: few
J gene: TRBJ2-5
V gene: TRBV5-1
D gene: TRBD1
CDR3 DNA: TGCGCCAGCAGCTTGCACCACCCAGGGGGCGCATCCCAAGAGACCCAGTACTTC
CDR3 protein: CASSLHHPGGASQETQYF

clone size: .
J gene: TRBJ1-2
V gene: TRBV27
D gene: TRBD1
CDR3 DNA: TGTGCCAGCAGTTTACAGGGGGTATATGGCTACACCTTC
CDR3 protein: CASSLQGVYGYTF

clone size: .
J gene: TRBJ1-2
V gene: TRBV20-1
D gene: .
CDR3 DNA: TGCAGTGCTTTCGACCCTTTCTCTAACTATGGCTACACCTTC
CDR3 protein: CSAFDPFSNYGYTF

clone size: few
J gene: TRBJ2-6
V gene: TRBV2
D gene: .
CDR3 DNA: TGTGCCACTTCGTACGGGGCCAACGTCCTGACTTTC
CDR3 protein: CATSYGANVLTF

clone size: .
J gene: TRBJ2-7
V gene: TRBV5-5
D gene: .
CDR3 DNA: TGTGCCAGCAGCCGACGCAGGGATTTCTACGAGCAGTACTTC
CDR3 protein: CASSRRRDFYEQYF